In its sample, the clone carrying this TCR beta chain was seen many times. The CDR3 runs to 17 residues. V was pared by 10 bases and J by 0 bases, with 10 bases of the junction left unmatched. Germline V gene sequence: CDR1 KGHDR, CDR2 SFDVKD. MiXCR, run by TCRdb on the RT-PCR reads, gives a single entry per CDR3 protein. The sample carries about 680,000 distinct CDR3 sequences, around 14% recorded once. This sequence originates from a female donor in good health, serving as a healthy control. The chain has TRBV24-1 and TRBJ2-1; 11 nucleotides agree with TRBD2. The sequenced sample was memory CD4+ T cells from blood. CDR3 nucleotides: TGTGCCACGACGGGGACTAGCGGTACGAGCTCCTACAATGAGCAGTTCTTC. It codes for CATTGTSGTSSYNEQFF.